Each of the 32 T cell receptor beta chains below was sequenced from the same sample in a study of blood T cell repertoires in COVID-19. Measured with immunoSEQ multiplex PCR; TCRdb has only the in-frame clones, and not every one. The table includes 260,000 or so clones, around 88% detected once. Sequencing was performed on peripheral blood. Receptor source: a man older than 75 with acute or convalescent COVID-19.

This sequence joins TRBV21-1 and TRBJ2-5; TRBD1, the table's D call, was not compared with the DNA. TRBV21-1 is termed a pseudogene. The CDR3 is 15 amino acids. The CDR3 DNA reads TGTGCCAGCAGCATGGGACAGGGACAACAAGAGACCCAGTACTTC. Translation: CASSMGQGQQETQYF.

The chain uses TRBV4-1 and TRBJ1-5; 7 bases agree with TRBD1. The germline V gene has CDR1 MGHRA and CDR2 YSYEKL. CDR3 length: 17 residues. The J segment lost 2 bases and the V segment lost 0 bases, leaving 7 bases of the junction unmatched. CDR3 sequence: CASSQDLAGGRNQPQHF. In DNA form, the CDR3 reads TGCGCCAGCAGCCAAGATCTGGCAGGGGGACGCAATCAGCCCCAGCATTTT.

This chain uses TRBV11-2 with TRBJ2-5; D is perhaps TRBD2 (6 bases). This CDR3 region has 14 residues. Germline V lookup: CDR1 SGHAT, CDR2 FQNNGV. Trimming took 0 bases from V and 1 from J, leaving 6 bases between them. The DNA of the CDR3 is TGTGCCAGCAGCTTAGAGGGGGGCCAAGAGACCCAGTACTTC. Translation: CASSLEGGQETQYF.

This chain uses TRBV30 with TRBJ1-2, with 7 bases identical to TRBD1. The CDR3 runs 13 residues. Trimming cost V 2 bases and J 4 bases; bases outside gene matches: 4. Germline V lookup: CDR1 GTSNPN, CDR2 SVGIG (reference sequence). The CDR3 DNA is TGTGCCTGGAGTTGGAAGGGGGCCTATGGCTACACCTTC. Protein sequence: CAWSWKGAYGYTF. Based on the CDR3 plus reference TRBV30 and TRBJ1-2, the full variable domain is SQTIHQWPATLVQPVGSPLSLECTVEGTSNPNLYWYRQAAGRGLQLLFYSVGIGQISSEVPQNLSASRPQDRQFILSSKKLLLSDSGFYLCAWSWKGAYGYTFGSGTRLTVV.

The rearrangement uses TRBV2 and TRBJ1-1; TRBD1 agrees at 8 bases. The junction had 3 bases not matched to a gene; V was cut back by 6 bases and J by 0 bases. CDR3 length: 14 amino acids. Germline CDR1 is SNHLY and CDR2 is FYNNEI. CDR3 region: CASRRQGLNTEAFF. The CDR3 DNA sequence: TGTGCCAGCAGACGACAGGGGTTGAACACTGAAGCTTTCTTT.

The chain joins TRBV2 to TRBJ2-7; 7 nucleotides match TRBD1. Losses at the gene ends were 6 bases for V and 0 bases for J; bases not matched to a gene: 8. The CDR3 consists of 15 residues. CDR1 and CDR2 (germline): SNHLY, FYNNEI. The CDR3 protein is CASRKGQLNSYEQYF. DNA for the CDR3: TGTGCCAGCAGGAAGGGACAGCTGAACTCCTACGAGCAGTACTTC.

This clone turned up a few times. This sequence joins TRBV3-1 (or the pseudogene TRBV3-2) and TRBJ1-3, with 9 bases identical to TRBD1. J was trimmed by 5 bases and V by 4 bases; bases with no gene match: 3. Germline-derived CDR1 and CDR2 are LGHDT and YNNKEL (reference sequence). The CDR3 totals 14 residues. The CDR3 loop reads CASSPGQGRNTIYF. In nucleotides, the CDR3 is TGTGCCAGCAGCCCTGGACAGGGGCGAAACACCATATATTTT.

This chain connects TRBV27 to TRBJ2-2; D call uncertain. The germline V and J ends were trimmed by 6 bases and 3 bases, with 8 bases remaining between them. Germline V CDR1 and CDR2: MNHEY, SMNVEV (reference sequence). This CDR3 is 13 amino acids long. CDR3 DNA: TGTGCCAGCAGCCTTTTCGACACCGGGGAGCTGTTTTTT. Encoded protein: CASSLFDTGELFF.

V usage is TRBV7-2 and J usage is TRBJ1-1, with D maybe TRBD1 (5 bases). In germline, CDR1 is SGHTA, CDR2 FQGNSA. The ends were cut back, 5 bases at V and 1 base at J, with 11 bases in the middle. CDR3 size: 14 residues. The chain's CDR3 is CASSPGRANTEAFF. DNA of the CDR3: TGTGCCAGCAGCCCGGGCAGGGCGAACACTGAAGCTTTCTTT.

This clone has only one observation. The rearrangement links TRBV5-4 to TRBJ2-7; 7 bases align to TRBD1. CDR1 is SGHNT, CDR2 YYREEE, per germline (reference sequence). J was trimmed by 3 bases and V by 4 bases; bases with no gene match: 7. This CDR3 has 14 residues. CDR3 coding DNA: TGTGCCAGCAGCGAAGGGACAGCGTACTACGAGCAGTACTTC. Amino acid sequence: CASSEGTAYYEQYF.

The CDR3 bases are TGTGCCAGCAGTGAACGGGGAGGGGTAGGGTCACCCCTCCACTTT. Translated: CASSERGGVGSPLHF. The chain combines TRBV25-1 with TRBJ1-6; tentatively, D is TRBD1 (5 bases). Germline V gives CDR1 MGHDK, CDR2 SYGVNS. The V gene lost 2 bases and the J gene lost 10 bases, with 15 bases spanning the gap. The CDR3 has 15 amino acids.

The rearrangement links TRBV5-4 to TRBJ1-2, with D possibly TRBD1 on 6 matching bases. Deletions cut 4 bases from V and 5 bases from J, with 18 bases between. This CDR3 has 15 residues. The germline V gene has CDR1 SGHNT and CDR2 YYREEE (reference sequence). In nucleotides, the CDR3 is TGTGCCAGCAGCCAAAACCCAGGGGCAGGGTATGGCTACACCTTC. Its translation is CASSQNPGAGYGYTF.

The chain recombines TRBV6-5 with TRBJ2-7; 13 bases are shared with TRBD2. Germline V gives CDR1 MNHEY, CDR2 SVGAGI. This CDR3 has 15 residues. Unmatched junction bases numbered 2, after V lost 2 bases and J lost 4 bases. The CDR3 coding sequence is TGTGCCAGCAGTTACCAGGGACTAGCGGGATACGAGCAGTACTTC. The encoded protein is CASSYQGLAGYEQYF.

J is TRBJ2-3 and V is TRBV7-6; D gene unclear. V lost 5 bases and J 5 bases, leaving 17 bases between the germline ends. This CDR3 comprises 15 residues. Germline V gene lookup returns CDR1 SGHVS and CDR2 FNYEAQ. The chain's CDR3 is CASSLAEYRGDTQYF. The CDR3 DNA is TGTGCCAGCAGCCTGGCTGAGTACCGCGGAGATACGCAGTATTTT.

This clone has just one count. This chain joins TRBV15 and TRBJ2-3, with 8 positions matching TRBD1. The CDR3 has 14 residues. J was trimmed by 4 bases and V by 4 bases; bases with no gene match: 4. Germline V CDR1 and CDR2: LNHNV, YYDKDF (reference sequence). The DNA for the CDR3 is TGTGCCACCAGCACAGGACAGGGATCAGATACGCAGTATTTT. This translates into CATSTGQGSDTQYF.

V and J are TRBV18 and TRBJ2-7; 10 positions match TRBD2. The CDR3 runs to 14 residues. Germline V gives CDR1 KGHSH, CDR2 LQKENI. J was trimmed by 4 bases and V by 5 bases; bases with no gene match: 5. CDR3 residues: CASSSGLADYEQYF. In DNA form, the CDR3 reads TGTGCCAGCTCATCCGGACTAGCGGATTACGAGCAGTACTTC.

The V gene is TRBV15, the J gene TRBJ1-4, with 8 bases lining up with TRBD1. CDR3 length equals 16 residues. The V gene end was trimmed by 2 bases and the J gene end by 4 bases; junction bases not matched to a gene: 6. Germline V gene sequence: CDR1 LNHNV, CDR2 YYDKDF (reference sequence). CDR3 DNA sequence: TGTGCCACCAGCAGAAGCGGACAGGGCGATAATGAAAAACTGTTTTTT. Residues: CATSRSGQGDNEKLFF.

This chain links TRBV7-2 with TRBJ1-3; TRBD1 might be the D (5 bases). V lost 0 bases to trimming and J lost 2 bases, with 14 bases between them. The germline CDR1 and CDR2 sequences are SGHTA and FQGNSA. This CDR3 is built from 17 residues. The CDR3 is CASSLAVGQGAGNTIYF. CDR3 DNA sequence: TGTGCCAGCAGCTTAGCGGTAGGGCAGGGCGCTGGAAACACCATATATTTT.

This clone was picked up a small number of times. The chain links TRBV4-1 to TRBJ1-6; 7 bases fit TRBD1. In germline, CDR1 is MGHRA, CDR2 YSYEKL. The junction had 9 bases not matched to a gene; V was cut back by 0 bases and J by 7 bases. The CDR3 covers 17 residues. As DNA, the CDR3 is TGCGCCAGCAGCCAAGATCCCCCGGGACAGAGAAATTCACCCCTCCACTTT. Encoded protein: CASSQDPPGQRNSPLHF.

The chain links TRBV5-1 to TRBJ2-5; 8 bases align to TRBD1. Unmatched junction bases numbered 9, after V lost 4 bases and J lost 4 bases. The CDR3 runs 15 residues. Looked up from germline, CDR1 is SGHRS and CDR2 is YFSETQ. CDR3 loop: CASSPRAGGGETQYF. CDR3 in DNA: TGCGCCAGCAGCCCAAGGGCAGGGGGCGGAGAGACCCAGTACTTC.

The V gene is TRBV15, the J gene TRBJ2-6, with TRBD2 matching over 10 bases. The length of the CDR3 is 20 residues. With 2 bases clipped from V and 0 bases from J, the junction kept 10 bases outside the gene matches. From germline, CDR1 is LNHNV and CDR2 YYDKDF (reference sequence). The CDR3 nucleotides are TGTGCCACCAGCAGATTCACGACCCGGACTAGCGGCTCTGGGGCCAACGTCCTGACTTTC. Encoded protein: CATSRFTTRTSGSGANVLTF.

This clone has just one count. In DNA, the CDR3 is TGTGCCAGCAGCTCCGACGGGCGGGGAGGTGAGCAGTTCTTC. Residues: CASSSDGRGGEQFF. The rearrangement joins TRBV7-7 to TRBJ2-1, with D perhaps TRBD2 (6 bases). V was clipped by 4 bases and J by 9 bases, with 16 bases between them. The length of the CDR3 is 14 residues. Germline values: CDR1 SSHAT, CDR2 FNYEAQ (reference sequence).

The rearrangement uses TRBV3-1 (or the pseudogene TRBV3-2) and TRBJ2-7, with TRBD2 matching over 13 bases. Germline loops: CDR1 LGHDT, CDR2 YNNKEL (reference sequence). The junction had 4 bases not matched to a gene; V was cut back by 4 bases and J by 4 bases. The CDR3 has 15 amino acids. This CDR3 reads CASSRGTSGTYEQYF. Written as DNA, the CDR3 is TGTGCCAGCAGCCGCGGGACTAGCGGGACGTACGAGCAGTACTTC.

This sequence joins TRBV18 and TRBJ2-7, with D perhaps matching TRBD2 (7 bases). CDR3 length: 15 amino acids. In germline, CDR1 is KGHSH, CDR2 LQKENI. V was cut by 1 base and J by 0 bases, with 10 bases left in between. The CDR3 loop is CASSPQGGLSYEQYF. The DNA of the CDR3 is TGTGCCAGCTCACCACAGGGGGGGCTCTCCTACGAGCAGTACTTC.

The V gene is TRBV7-2, the J gene TRBJ2-1; 8 bases line up with TRBD1. Germline V gives CDR1 SGHTA, CDR2 FQGNSA. The V and J ends lost 5 bases and 6 bases, in that order; junction bases with no gene match: 6. The CDR3 is 14 amino acids. CDR3 region: CASSPRDRTNEQFF. CDR3 DNA sequence: TGTGCCAGCAGCCCCCGGGACAGGACCAATGAGCAGTTCTTC.

This clone has only one observation. The rearrangement uses TRBV4-1 and TRBJ2-7, with TRBD1 identical over 8 bases. After removal of 3 bases from V and 6 bases from J, the junction contained 10 bases not matched to a gene. Germline values: CDR1 MGHRA, CDR2 YSYEKL. The CDR3 extends over 15 amino acids. The CDR3 DNA follows: TGCGCCAGCAGCCACCCCATTGGGACAGGATTCGAGCAGTACTTC. This translates into CASSHPIGTGFEQYF.

The chain is built from TRBV7-2 and TRBJ1-4; 9 bases are a match to TRBD1. The CDR3 consists of 14 residues. Trimming removed 6 bases from V and 12 bases from J; junction bases left unmatched: 11. The germline CDR1 and CDR2 sequences are SGHTA and FQGNSA. This chain's CDR3 is CASRETGGLTELFF. As DNA, the CDR3 is TGTGCCAGCAGGGAAACAGGGGGCCTAACAGAACTGTTTTTT.

The chain couples TRBV7-6 to TRBJ2-1; possibly TRBD1 for D (5 bases). CDR1 and CDR2 (germline): SGHVS, FNYEAQ. Trimming left V 11 bases short and J 5 bases short, with 10 bases between. The CDR3 is 11 residues long. The chain's CDR3 is CALSGNNEQFF. The CDR3 coding sequence is TGTGCCCTTTCAGGGAACAATGAGCAGTTCTTC.

This clone was observed once. As DNA, the CDR3 is TGTGCCAGCAGGGGACTAGCGGCGACAGATACGCAGTATTTT. As protein: CASRGLAATDTQYF. The chain carries TRBV2 and TRBJ2-3; 11 bases map to TRBD2. The CDR3 totals 14 residues. Germline-derived CDR1 and CDR2 are SNHLY and FYNNEI. V lost 6 bases, J lost 3 bases, and 2 bases stayed unmatched.

The sample holds one count of this clone. The J gene is TRBJ1-3, the V gene TRBV24-1, with a weak D call TRBD1 (5 bases). The V end was cut by 3 bases, the J end by 0 bases, with 11 bases between. The CDR3 loop spans 16 amino acids. CDR1 and CDR2 from the germline V gene are KGHDR and SFDVKD. Here the CDR3 reads CATSDGGADSGNTIYF. CDR3 bases: TGTGCCACCAGTGATGGTGGGGCCGACTCTGGAAACACCATATATTTT.

Here the CDR3 reads CASSSELGVGGRDEQFF. DNA for the CDR3: TGTGCCAGCAGCTCCGAATTGGGTGTCGGGGGGCGGGATGAGCAGTTCTTC. V is TRBV7-2 and J is TRBJ2-1, with a weak D call TRBD2 (7 bases). This CDR3 is 17 amino acids long. V dropped 4 bases and J dropped 8 bases, with 24 bases sitting between them. CDR1 and CDR2 (germline): SGHTA, FQGNSA.

The V and J genes are TRBV3-1 (or the pseudogene TRBV3-2) and TRBJ2-7, with TRBD2 matching 15 bases. This CDR3 spans 16 amino acids. In germline, CDR1 is LGHDT, CDR2 YNNKEL (reference sequence). The V segment lost 6 bases and the J segment 1 base; nucleotides outside the gene matches: 4. CDR3 sequence reads: CASSLGTSGGSYEQYF. CDR3 coding DNA: TGTGCCAGCAGTCTCGGGACTAGCGGGGGGTCCTACGAGCAGTACTTC.